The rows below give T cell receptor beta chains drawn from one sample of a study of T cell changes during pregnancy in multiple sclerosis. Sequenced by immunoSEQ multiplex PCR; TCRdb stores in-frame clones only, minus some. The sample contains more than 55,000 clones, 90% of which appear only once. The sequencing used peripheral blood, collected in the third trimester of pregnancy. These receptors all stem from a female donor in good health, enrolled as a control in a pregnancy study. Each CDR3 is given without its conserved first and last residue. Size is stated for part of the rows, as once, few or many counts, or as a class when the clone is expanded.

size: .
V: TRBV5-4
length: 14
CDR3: ASSLPSGRAFNEQF

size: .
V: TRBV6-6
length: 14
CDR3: ASSYEDRGRVDEQY

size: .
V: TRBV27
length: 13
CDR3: ASSPRRGSGNTIY

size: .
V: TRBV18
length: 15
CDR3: ASSPNHPDRVLGGYT

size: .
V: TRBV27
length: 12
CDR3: ASSLISGVYEQF

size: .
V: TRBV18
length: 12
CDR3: ASSPQGMGTEAF

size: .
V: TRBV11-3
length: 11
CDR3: ASTHPGSVTQY

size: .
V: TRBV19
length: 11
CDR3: ASSRAVQETQY

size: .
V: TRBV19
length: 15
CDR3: ASSITVILYSNQPQH

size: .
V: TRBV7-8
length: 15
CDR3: ASSLVIGRLDQETQY

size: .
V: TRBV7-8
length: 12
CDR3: ASSLGRATGGYT

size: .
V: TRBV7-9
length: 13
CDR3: ASSPLISLYNEQF

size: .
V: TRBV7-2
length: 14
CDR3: ASSFRWDRGNYGYT

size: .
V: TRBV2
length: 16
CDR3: ASSETRTSGSGYNEQF

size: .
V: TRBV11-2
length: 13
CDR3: ASSLVWQSSYEQY

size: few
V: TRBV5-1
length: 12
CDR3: ASSIQGAQETQY

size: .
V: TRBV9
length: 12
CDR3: ASSVRGGNTEAF

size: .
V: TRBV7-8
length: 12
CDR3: ASSPRQARYGYT

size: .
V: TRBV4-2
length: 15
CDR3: ASSQGKSSGNTDTQY

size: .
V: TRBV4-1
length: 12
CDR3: ASSQPAGPGELF

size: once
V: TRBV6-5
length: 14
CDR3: ASSWTSGGRTGELF

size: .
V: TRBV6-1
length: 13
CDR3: ASSGTSGGADTQY

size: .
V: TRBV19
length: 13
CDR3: ASGPSGSPVETQY

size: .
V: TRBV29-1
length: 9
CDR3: SVNSFYGYT

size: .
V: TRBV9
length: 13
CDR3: ASSAGTSLSYEQY

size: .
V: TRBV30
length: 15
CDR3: AWRSGTGFTSGNTIY

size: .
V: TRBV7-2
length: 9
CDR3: ASSRRVEAF

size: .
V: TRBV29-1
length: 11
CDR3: SVGAGSSNEQF

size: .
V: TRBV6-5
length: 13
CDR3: ASSRGTGFVETQY

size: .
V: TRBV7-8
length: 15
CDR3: ASSLEASGGGYNEQF

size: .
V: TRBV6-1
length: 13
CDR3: ASSEVTGVNQPQH

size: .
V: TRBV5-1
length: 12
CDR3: ASSYTTTNEKLF

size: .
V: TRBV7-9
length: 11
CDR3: ATVRGNYNEQF

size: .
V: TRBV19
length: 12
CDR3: ASRGRVWGNTIY

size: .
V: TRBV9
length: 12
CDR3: ASSPNEPNTEAF

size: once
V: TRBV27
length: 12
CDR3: ASSLGQAGTTIY

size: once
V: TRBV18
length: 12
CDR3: ASSSGEEWSPLH

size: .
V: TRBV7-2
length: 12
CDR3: ASSPRQNNYEQY